In its sample, the clone carrying this T cell receptor (beta chain) was seen many times. The antigen is unknown. This specimen comes from a study of T-cell reconstitution after alpha-beta-depleted transplantation in children. Findings and caveats of the study: Expanded graft clones, several hundred of them, were reportedly the source of alpha-beta T cells about two months after transplant. One year post-transplant, T-cell counts and diversity were largely derived from T cells produced anew.

For TCRbeta, the library was prepared with unique molecular identifiers. Each CDR3 protein gets one entry after TCRdb re-called the PCR reads with MiXCR. The table has tens of thousands of distinct CDR3 sequences, 4.9% seen once. Germline CDR1 and CDR2: MGHDK and SYGVNS. The germline V and J ends were trimmed by 4 bases and 2 bases, with 8 bases remaining between them. This CDR3 spans 13 amino acids. This receptor was identified in a boy younger than two who had a stem cell transplant for acute myeloid leukemia, so the T cells may come from the graft donor. The material was PBMCs, mostly from graft donor cells, obtained 180 days after TCRalphabeta/CD19-depleted stem cell transplant. This chain joins TRBV25-1 and TRBJ1-2, with D unclear. The CDR3 loop reads CASSVGRNYGYTF. The CDR3 DNA reads as TGTGCCAGCAGTGTGGGAAGGAACTATGGCTACACCTTC.